The TCR beta chain described here comes from a study of blood T cell repertoires in COVID-19. Study-wide background: Donors in the United States, Italy and Spain gave samples during acute or convalescent COVID-19. The analysed material was cDNA or gDNA that came from T cells, B-cell-depleted T cells, or PBMCs.

In the original analysis: Researchers report that nucleated cell counts were estimated from reference gene primer amplification. Sequenced by immunoSEQ multiplex PCR; TCRdb stores in-frame clones only, minus some. That table is the source of V, J and clone size, and D and trimming were worked out from the DNA. The data hold about 63,000 clones, with 80% to 90% observed a single time. Per the germline V gene, CDR1 is SEHNR and CDR2 is FQNEAQ (reference sequence). This CDR3 region has 16 residues. Germline trimming cut 5 bases from V and 0 bases from J; bases unmatched to any gene: 9. The sample comprised peripheral blood. This TCR came from a human donor in a cohort sampled during active COVID-19. V and J are TRBV7-9 and TRBJ1-1; TRBD1 matches 7 bases. CDR3 sequence: CASSEGTALMNTEAFF. The CDR3 DNA sequence: TGTGCCAGCAGCGAAGGGACAGCCCTGATGAACACTGAAGCTTTCTTT.